The source of this T cell receptor beta chain is a study of early stage breast cancer tumors. About the study: ER+/PR+/HER2- status applied to about 70% of the 16 invasive breast tumors.

This clone was found once. Its matching antigen is unknown. Study-wide points: Bulk DNA sequencing of unsorted cells missed chain pairing and markers. Blood repertoires resembled normal breast more than tumor.

Only in-frame clones appear in the TCRdb table, and some are missing; sequencing was by immunoSEQ multiplex PCR. The table shows around 28,000 clones, with more than 65% occurring only once. This CDR3 spans 17 amino acids. Germline assignment: CDR1 SNHLY and CDR2 FYNNEI. Trimming removed 2 bases at V and 1 base at J, with 17 bases between. The genes are TRBV2 and TRBJ1-2; TRBD1 is a possible D gene (5 bases). This sequence originates from a person aged 25 to 40 with breast cancer. Specimen: breast tumor tissue. CDR3 coding DNA: TGTGCCAGCAGTGAATGGGCAGGGCCGATGGGTAACTATGGCTACACCTTC. Protein: CASSEWAGPMGNYGYTF.